This is a list of T cell receptor beta chains from one sample in a study of shared clonotypes between healthy human individuals. Sequencing used immunoSEQ multiplex PCR; TCRdb keeps in-frame clones, though not all of them. The sample shows 2,500,000 or so clones, 85% to 95% of them seen only once. The sequencing sample was made of naive CD4+ T cells from PBMCs. The receptor source for this set is a man aged 18 to 30 in good health. Some clones in this sample may be carry-over from other donors' samples. The CDR3 runs from the conserved cysteine through the conserved F or W. The D gene is left open where the match is weak. The size of a clone is reported for some rows only, either as once, few or many, or as a class for expanded clones.

CDR3 length	clone size	J gene	D gene	V gene	CDR3 protein	CDR3 DNA
17	once	TRBJ2-3	TRBD2	TRBV5-1	CASSVGLAGQEGDTQYF	TGCGCCAGCAGCGTGGGACTAGCGGGTCAAGAGGGAGATACGCAGTATTTT
15	NA	TRBJ2-7	TRBD1	TRBV28	CASSGDRARPYEQYF	TGTGCCAGCAGTGGGGACAGGGCTAGGCCCTACGAGCAGTACTTC
17	NA	TRBJ2-7	NA	TRBV28	CASCPVSGTSGAYEQYF	TGTGCCAGTTGCCCCGTCTCCGGGACGAGCGGAGCCTACGAGCAGTACTTC
14	NA	TRBJ2-7	NA	TRBV2	CASSVQGVVPEQYF	TGTGCCAGCAGTGTACAGGGTGTGGTTCCGGAGCAGTACTTC
14	NA	TRBJ2-7	TRBD1	TRBV5-1	CASSLVRGLDEQYF	TGCGCCAGCAGCTTGGTTAGGGGGCTCGACGAGCAGTACTTC
18	NA	TRBJ2-2	TRBD2	TRBV5-1	CASSGTYSGGSRTGELFF	TGCGCCAGCAGCGGAACCTATTCCGGCGGGAGTCGAACCGGGGAGCTGTTTTTT
14	NA	TRBJ2-2	TRBD2	TRBV6-5	CASRLAGGPGELFF	TGTGCCAGCAGACTAGCGGGAGGGCCCGGGGAGCTGTTTTTT
15	NA	TRBJ1-4	NA	TRBV6-1	CASTRAALLNEKLFF	TGTGCCAGCACGAGGGCAGCCCTTCTTAATGAAAAACTGTTTTTT
14	NA	TRBJ2-2	TRBD2	TRBV5-6	CASSHWEGTGELFF	TGTGCCAGCAGTCATTGGGAGGGCACCGGGGAGCTGTTTTTT
15	NA	TRBJ2-5	NA	TRBV6-6	CASSYSSDFYETQYF	TGTGCCAGCAGTTACTCGTCGGACTTCTATGAGACCCAGTACTTC
13	NA	TRBJ2-5	TRBD2	TRBV5-6	CASSLSGEETQYF	TGTGCCAGCAGCTTGAGCGGGGAAGAGACCCAGTACTTC
15	NA	TRBJ2-3	TRBD2	TRBV29-1	CSVAGLAGTTDTQYF	TGCAGCGTGGCGGGACTAGCGGGAACAACAGATACGCAGTATTTT
14	NA	TRBJ1-2	NA	TRBV7-6	CASSLGAGFYGYTF	TGTGCCAGCAGCTTAGGGGCGGGATTCTATGGCTACACCTTC
15	few	TRBJ2-1	NA	TRBV28	CASSFWSAQRNEQFF	TGTGCCAGCAGTTTCTGGTCCGCTCAACGCAATGAGCAGTTCTTC
15	NA	TRBJ2-5	NA	TRBV5-1	CASRTLTGNQETQYF	TGCGCCAGCAGGACCCTGACAGGCAACCAAGAGACCCAGTACTTC
16	NA	TRBJ2-1	TRBD2	TRBV2	CASSDRSAREGHEQFF	TGTGCCAGCAGTGACAGATCCGCACGGGAGGGCCATGAGCAGTTCTTC
16	NA	TRBJ2-7	NA	TRBV12-5	CASGLVLSGDSHEQYF	TGTGCTAGTGGTTTGGTACTATCTGGGGACTCTCACGAGCAGTACTTC
16	NA	TRBJ1-2	NA	TRBV4-1	CASSQGLAGHRNGYTF	TGCGCCAGCAGCCAGGGTCTAGCGGGACATAGGAATGGCTACACCTTC
13	NA	TRBJ2-1	NA	TRBV28	CASSLDYYNEQFF	TGTGCCAGCAGCTTGGACTACTACAATGAGCAGTTCTTC
15	NA	TRBJ2-2	TRBD1	TRBV13	CASSRTGTGAGELFF	TGTGCCAGCAGCCGTACCGGGACAGGGGCCGGGGAGCTGTTTTTT
15	NA	TRBJ2-2	NA	TRBV2	CASSPLTVNTGELFF	TGTGCCAGCAGTCCGCTGACAGTCAACACCGGGGAGCTGTTTTTT
14	NA	TRBJ1-1	NA	TRBV6-6	CASSYRGLNTEAFF	TGTGCCAGCAGTTACAGGGGCCTGAACACTGAAGCTTTCTTT
12	NA	TRBJ1-2	NA	TRBV28	CASSFGVAGYTF	TGTGCCAGCAGTTTCGGGGTCGCGGGCTACACCTTC
14	NA	TRBJ1-1	NA	TRBV2	CASSPRLTNTEAFF	TGTGCCAGCAGCCCTCGACTTACAAACACTGAAGCTTTCTTT